The clone carrying this TCR beta chain has just a few counts. The target antigen is unknown. cDNA synthesis used the whole RNA isolate, giving expressed TCRB sequences. Sequenced naive, central memory and regulatory T cell samples produced an average of around 3.5 million reads. Only in-frame clones appear in the TCRdb table, and some are missing; sequencing was by immunoSEQ multiplex PCR. The sample has some 350,000 clones, around 10% seen once. CDR1 KGHSH and CDR2 LQKENI come from the germline V gene. CDR3 size: 16 residues. V lost 0 bases and J lost 5, with 15 bases in between. These data belong to a study of beta chain features in type 1 diabetes. Study in general: Healthy donors and patients had similar age, gender and cell yields. Regarding the study as a whole: TCRB CDR3 length was moderately but significantly reduced in all four CD4+ subsets of Type 1 diabetes patients.

Sorting of CD4+ naive, central memory, regulatory and stem cell-like memory cells was performed via CD45RO/CCR7/CD25/CD127/CD95/CD27. Post-sort purity exceeded 98% for all sorted populations. The sequence came from a young man with type 1 diabetes. V gene TRBV18 combines with J gene TRBJ2-3; tentative D call: TRBD2 (6 bases). The specimen was central memory CD4+ T cells from blood. This chain's CDR3 is CASSPPSGGNQDTQYF. In nucleotides, the CDR3 is TGTGCCAGCTCACCACCGTCTGGGGGGAATCAAGATACGCAGTATTTT.